A selection of T cell receptor beta chains follows, all from one sample in a study of T cell changes during pregnancy in multiple sclerosis. Only in-frame clones appear in the TCRdb table, and some are missing; sequencing was by immunoSEQ multiplex PCR. The sample lists more than 40,000 clones, 90% to 95% occurring once. This sample comprised CD8+ T cells from peripheral blood mononuclear cells, obtained in the first trimester of pregnancy. The receptor set was obtained from a female donor with multiple sclerosis, enrolled in a pregnancy study. The CDR3 runs from the conserved cysteine through the conserved F or W. D genes are given only for firm matches.

j_call d_call v_call cdr3_aa
TRBJ2-7 TRBD2 TRBV5-1 CASSLTSGTFAPSYEQYF
TRBJ1-3 NA TRBV4-1 CASSQDSGSGNTIYF
TRBJ2-1 TRBD2 TRBV5-4 CASQRLAEKGQFF
TRBJ1-2 TRBD1 TRBV7-9 CASSLSRGRFWYGYTF
TRBJ2-7 TRBD2 TRBV2 CASGGGRLYEQYF
TRBJ2-3 TRBD2 TRBV15 CATSSGLAGGKGTQYF
TRBJ1-2 NA TRBV7-9 CASSLGGYTF
TRBJ1-1 TRBD1 TRBV19 CASSIETGGTEAFF
TRBJ2-7 NA TRBV4-2 CASSQEIGGYSYEQYF
TRBJ2-7 NA TRBV7-9 CASSLDGSSTYEQYF
TRBJ1-5 NA TRBV11-2 CASSRISNQPQHF
TRBJ2-5 NA TRBV28 CASSLQETQYF
TRBJ2-1 NA TRBV5-4 CASSLDTGGYNEQFF
TRBJ2-3 NA TRBV4-3 CASSQDLGGGRYF
TRBJ1-5 TRBD1 TRBV19 CASTGTGGSQPQHF
TRBJ2-1 TRBD2 TRBV9 CASSELAGGSYNEQFF
TRBJ2-3 TRBD2 TRBV19 CATRGTSGSVLPDTQYF
TRBJ1-5 NA TRBV28 CASSLSAGNQPQHF
TRBJ2-1 TRBD2 TRBV29-1 CSVEGTSGTYNEQFF
TRBJ2-1 TRBD2 TRBV29-1 CSVPTSGRVSEQFF
TRBJ2-1 TRBD2 TRBV7-3 CASSRAGGPDNEQFF
TRBJ2-5 NA TRBV6-5 CASSYTQATKETQYF
TRBJ1-5 NA TRBV7-9 CASSWGEGNQPQHF
TRBJ2-1 TRBD1 TRBV4-3 CASSRGTGLNNEQFF
TRBJ2-7 TRBD1 TRBV7-9 CATGRGPSSYEQYF
TRBJ2-5 TRBD2 TRBV13 CASSLGGGVGETQYF
TRBJ1-4 NA TRBV5-4 CASSLYKEKLFF
TRBJ2-7 TRBD1 TRBV7-9 CASSLAQGASSEQYF
TRBJ2-7 TRBD1 TRBV9 CASSDRQGTDEQYF
TRBJ1-1 NA TRBV5-1 CASSLSTRVGGTEAFF
TRBJ2-2 NA TRBV2 CASRSGVTGELFF
TRBJ2-5 NA TRBV7-9 CASSSPAEETQYF
TRBJ2-1 NA TRBV9 CASSEPRTIDEQFF
TRBJ2-3 TRBD2 TRBV9 CASSSWTSGSTDTQYF
TRBJ1-5 NA TRBV15 CATSGGTQNQPQHF
TRBJ2-7 NA TRBV5-4 CASSLAQGGVYEQYF
TRBJ1-2 TRBD1 TRBV9 CASSLGRDRVVTF
TRBJ1-2 NA TRBV25-1 CASSEGPGYGYTF
TRBJ1-1 NA TRBV7-8 CASSLLGGSMNTEAFF
TRBJ1-4 NA TRBV30 CAWSGSWGTEKLFF
TRBJ2-4 TRBD1 TRBV29-1 CSVEEGTGARQYF
TRBJ2-2 TRBD2 TRBV19 CASSIDGPNSGSGELFF
TRBJ2-7 NA TRBV4-1 CASSQEGQGTYEQYF
TRBJ1-2 TRBD1 TRBV13 CASSGGQYNYGYTF
TRBJ2-1 NA TRBV9 CASSSGTSNNEQFF
TRBJ2-7 NA TRBV27 CASSSLYEQYF
TRBJ2-7 TRBD1 TRBV10-3 CAMGQGEYYEQYF
TRBJ1-3 NA TRBV7-3 CASSLNPGLPPGNTIYF
TRBJ2-6 NA TRBV6-1 CASSLPGSGANVLTF
TRBJ1-5 TRBD1 TRBV6-1 CAGRTGIGQPQHF
TRBJ2-7 TRBD2 TRBV7-9 CASRTSGGYEQYF
TRBJ2-1 TRBD1 TRBV14 CASSQTGIYNEQFF
TRBJ1-2 TRBD1 TRBV7-8 CASSTRGQGDGYTF
TRBJ2-7 TRBD1 TRBV27 CASSSLRTGSYEQYF
TRBJ1-2 TRBD1 TRBV19 CASIDRDHGYTF
TRBJ1-1 TRBD1 TRBV19 CASSPGTGAPLRGWDTEAFF